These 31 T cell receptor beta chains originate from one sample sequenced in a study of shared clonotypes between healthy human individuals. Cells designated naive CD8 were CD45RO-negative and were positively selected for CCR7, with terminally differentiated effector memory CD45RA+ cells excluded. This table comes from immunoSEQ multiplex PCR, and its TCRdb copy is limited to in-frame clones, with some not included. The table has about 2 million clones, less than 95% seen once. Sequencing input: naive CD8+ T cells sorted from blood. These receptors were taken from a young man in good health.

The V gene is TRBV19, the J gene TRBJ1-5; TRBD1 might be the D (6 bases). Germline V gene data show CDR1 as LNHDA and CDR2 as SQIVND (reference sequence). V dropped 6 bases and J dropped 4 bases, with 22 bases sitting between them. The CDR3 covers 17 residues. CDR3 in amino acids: CASRASTGMGPNQPQHF. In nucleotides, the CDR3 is TGTGCCAGTAGGGCGAGTACAGGGATGGGGCCAAATCAGCCCCAGCATTTT.

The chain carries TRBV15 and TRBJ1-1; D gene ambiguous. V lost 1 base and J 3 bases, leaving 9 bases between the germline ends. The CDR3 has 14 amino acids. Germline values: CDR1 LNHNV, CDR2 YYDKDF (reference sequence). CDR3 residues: CATSRARWDTEAFF. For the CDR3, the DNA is TGTGCCACCAGCAGAGCGCGGTGGGACACTGAAGCTTTCTTT.

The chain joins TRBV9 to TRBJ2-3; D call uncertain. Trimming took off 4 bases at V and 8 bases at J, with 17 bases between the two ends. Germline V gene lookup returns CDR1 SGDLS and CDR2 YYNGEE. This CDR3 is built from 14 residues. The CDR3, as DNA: TGTGCCAGCAGCCCCCTAACCGCTGCTGGTACGCAGTATTTT. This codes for CASSPLTAAGTQYF.

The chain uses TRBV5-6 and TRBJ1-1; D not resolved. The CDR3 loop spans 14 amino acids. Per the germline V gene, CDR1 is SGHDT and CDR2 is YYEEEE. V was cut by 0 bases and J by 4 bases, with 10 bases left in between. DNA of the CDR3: TGTGCCAGCAGCTTGGAAGGACCTACCACTGAAGCTTTCTTT. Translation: CASSLEGPTTEAFF.

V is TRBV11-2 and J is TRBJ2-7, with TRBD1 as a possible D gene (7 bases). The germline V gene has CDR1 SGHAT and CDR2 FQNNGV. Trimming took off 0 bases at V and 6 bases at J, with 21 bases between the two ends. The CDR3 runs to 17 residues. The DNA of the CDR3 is TGTGCCAGCAGCTTAGATTTCGACAGGGAAGGGGGGTCCGAGCAGTACTTC. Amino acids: CASSLDFDREGGSEQYF.

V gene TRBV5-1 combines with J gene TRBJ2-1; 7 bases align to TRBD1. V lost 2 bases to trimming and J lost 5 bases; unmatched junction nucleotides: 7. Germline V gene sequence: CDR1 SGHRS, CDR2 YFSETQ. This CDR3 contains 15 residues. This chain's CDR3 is CASSLTGVSNNEQFF. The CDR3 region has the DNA TGCGCCAGCAGCTTAACAGGGGTTAGTAACAATGAGCAGTTCTTC. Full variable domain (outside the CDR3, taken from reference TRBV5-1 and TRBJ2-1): KAGVTQTPRYLIKTRGQQVTLSCSPISGHRSVSWYQQTPGQGLQFLFEYFSETQRNKGNFPGRFSGRQFSNSRSEMNVSTLELGDSALYLCASSLTGVSNNEQFFGPGTRLTVL.

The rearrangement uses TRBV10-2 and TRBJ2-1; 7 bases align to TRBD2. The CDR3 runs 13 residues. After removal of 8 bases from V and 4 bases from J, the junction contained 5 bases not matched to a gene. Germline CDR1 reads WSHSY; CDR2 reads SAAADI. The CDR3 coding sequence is TGCGCCAGCGGGGGGGAGTTATACAATGAGCAGTTCTTC. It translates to CASGGELYNEQFF.

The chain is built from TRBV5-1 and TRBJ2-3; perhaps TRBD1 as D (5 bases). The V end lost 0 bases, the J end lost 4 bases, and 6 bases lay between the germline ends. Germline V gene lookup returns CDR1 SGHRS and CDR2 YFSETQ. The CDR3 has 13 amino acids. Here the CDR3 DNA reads TGCGCCAGCAGCTTGGTGGGGCCAGATACGCAGTATTTT. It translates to CASSLVGPDTQYF.

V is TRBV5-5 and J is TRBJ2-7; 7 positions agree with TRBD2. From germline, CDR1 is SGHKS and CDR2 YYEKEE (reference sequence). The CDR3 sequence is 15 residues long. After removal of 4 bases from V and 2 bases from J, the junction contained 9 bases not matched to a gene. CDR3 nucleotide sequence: TGTGCCAGCAGCAGCTCCGGGACTAACACCTACGAGCAGTACTTC. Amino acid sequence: CASSSSGTNTYEQYF.

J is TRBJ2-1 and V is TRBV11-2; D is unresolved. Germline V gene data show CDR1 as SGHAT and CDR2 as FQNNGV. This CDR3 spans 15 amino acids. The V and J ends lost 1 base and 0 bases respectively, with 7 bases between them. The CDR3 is CASSLGGYSYNEQFF. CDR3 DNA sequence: TGTGCCAGCAGCTTAGGCGGATACTCCTACAATGAGCAGTTCTTC.

The CDR3 DNA reads TGTGCCAGCAGTCTAGCGGGAGGGCGACAGTTCTTC. Translated: CASSLAGGRQFF. The chain combines TRBV6-4 with TRBJ2-1, with 12 bases fitting TRBD2. Trimming cost V 5 bases and J 13 bases; bases outside gene matches: 3. CDR3 length: 12 amino acids. In germline, CDR1 is MRHNA, CDR2 SNTAGT.

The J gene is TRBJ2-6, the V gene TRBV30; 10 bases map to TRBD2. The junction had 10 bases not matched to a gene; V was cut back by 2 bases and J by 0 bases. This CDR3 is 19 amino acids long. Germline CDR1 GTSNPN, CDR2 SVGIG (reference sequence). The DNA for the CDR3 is TGTGCCTGGAGTCCCCCAGGACTAGCGGCATCCTCTGGGGCCAACGTCCTGACTTTC. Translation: CAWSPPGLAASSGANVLTF. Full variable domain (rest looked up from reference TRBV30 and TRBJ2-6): SQTIHQWPATLVQPVGSPLSLECTVEGTSNPNLYWYRQAAGRGLQLLFYSVGIGQISSEVPQNLSASRPQDRQFILSSKKLLLSDSGFYLCAWSPPGLAASSGANVLTFGAGSRLTVL.

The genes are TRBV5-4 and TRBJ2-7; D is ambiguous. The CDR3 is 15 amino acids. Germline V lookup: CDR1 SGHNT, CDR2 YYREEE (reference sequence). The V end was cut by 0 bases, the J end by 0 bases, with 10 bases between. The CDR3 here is CASSLEFGYSYEQYF. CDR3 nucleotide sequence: TGTGCCAGCAGCTTGGAATTCGGTTACTCCTACGAGCAGTACTTC.

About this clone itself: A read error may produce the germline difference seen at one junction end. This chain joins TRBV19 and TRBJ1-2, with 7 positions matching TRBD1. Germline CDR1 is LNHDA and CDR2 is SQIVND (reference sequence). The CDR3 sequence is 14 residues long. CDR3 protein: CASSSLRDSYDYTF. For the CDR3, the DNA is TGTGCCAGTAGTAGTCTCCGGGACAGTTATGACTACACCTTC.

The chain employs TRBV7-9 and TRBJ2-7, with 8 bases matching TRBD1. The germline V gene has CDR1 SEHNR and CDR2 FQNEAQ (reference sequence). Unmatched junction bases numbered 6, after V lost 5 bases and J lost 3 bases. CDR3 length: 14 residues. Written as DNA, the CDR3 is TGTGCCAGCAGCCCAAGGGACAGGATCTACGAGCAGTACTTC. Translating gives CASSPRDRIYEQYF.

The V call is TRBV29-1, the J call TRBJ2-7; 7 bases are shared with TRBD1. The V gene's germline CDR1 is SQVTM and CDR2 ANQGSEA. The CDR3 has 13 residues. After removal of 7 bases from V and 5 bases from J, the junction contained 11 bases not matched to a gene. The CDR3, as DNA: TGCAGCGCCGCAGGGGGTTCAAACGACGAGCAGTACTTC. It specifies CSAAGGSNDEQYF.

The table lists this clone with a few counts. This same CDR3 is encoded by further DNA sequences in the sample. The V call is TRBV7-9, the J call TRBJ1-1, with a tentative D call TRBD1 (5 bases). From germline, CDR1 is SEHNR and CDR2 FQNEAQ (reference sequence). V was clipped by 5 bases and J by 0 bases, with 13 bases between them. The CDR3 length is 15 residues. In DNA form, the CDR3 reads TGTGCCAGCAGCCCTCCGGGCAGGGTGAACACTGAAGCTTTCTTT. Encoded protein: CASSPPGRVNTEAFF. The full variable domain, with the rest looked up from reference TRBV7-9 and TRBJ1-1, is DTGVSQNPRHKITKRGQNVTFRCDPISEHNRLYWYRQTLGQGPEFLTYFQNEAQLEKSRLLSDRFSAERPKGSFSTLEIQRTEQGDSAMYLCASSPPGRVNTEAFFGQGTRLTVV.

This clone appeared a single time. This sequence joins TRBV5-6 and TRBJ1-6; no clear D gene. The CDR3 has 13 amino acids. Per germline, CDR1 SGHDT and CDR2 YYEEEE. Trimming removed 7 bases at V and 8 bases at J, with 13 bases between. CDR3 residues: CASSMAEYSPLHF. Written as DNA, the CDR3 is TGTGCCAGCTCCATGGCTGAATATTCACCCCTCCACTTT.

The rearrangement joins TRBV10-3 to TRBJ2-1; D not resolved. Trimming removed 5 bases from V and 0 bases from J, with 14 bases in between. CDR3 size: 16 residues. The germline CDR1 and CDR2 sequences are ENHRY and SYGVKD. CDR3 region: CAISQNPASSYNEQFF. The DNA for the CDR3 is TGTGCCATCAGTCAAAACCCGGCGAGCTCCTACAATGAGCAGTTCTTC.

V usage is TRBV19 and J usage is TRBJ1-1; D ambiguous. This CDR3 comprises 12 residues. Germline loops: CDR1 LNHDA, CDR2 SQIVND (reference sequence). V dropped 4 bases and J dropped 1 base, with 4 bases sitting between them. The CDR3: CASSKRNTEAFF. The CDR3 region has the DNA TGTGCCAGTAGTAAGAGGAACACTGAAGCTTTCTTT.

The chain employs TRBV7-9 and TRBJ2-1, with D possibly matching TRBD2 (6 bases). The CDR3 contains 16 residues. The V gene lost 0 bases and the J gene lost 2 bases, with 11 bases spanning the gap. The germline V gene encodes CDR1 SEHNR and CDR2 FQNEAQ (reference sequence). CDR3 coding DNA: TGTGCCAGCAGCTTAGCGGACTACGCCCCCTACAATGAGCAGTTCTTC. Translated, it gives CASSLADYAPYNEQFF.

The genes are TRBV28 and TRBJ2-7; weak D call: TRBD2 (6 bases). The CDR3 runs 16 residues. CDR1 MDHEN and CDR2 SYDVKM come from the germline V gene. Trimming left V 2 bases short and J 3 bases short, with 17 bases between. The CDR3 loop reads CASSLRGDWGVYEQYF. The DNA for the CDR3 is TGTGCCAGCAGTTTACGCGGGGACTGGGGGGTCTACGAGCAGTACTTC. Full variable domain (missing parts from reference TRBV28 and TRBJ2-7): DVKVTQSSRYLVKRTGEKVFLECVQDMDHENMFWYRQDPGLGLRLIYFSYDVKMKEKGDIPEGYSVSREKKERFSLILESASTNQTSMYLCASSLRGDWGVYEQYFGPGTRLTVT.

CDR3 residues: CASVRLASGKDEQYF. The CDR3 bases are TGTGCCAGCGTAAGGCTGGCTAGCGGGAAGGACGAGCAGTACTTC. The J gene is TRBJ2-7, the V gene TRBV13; 9 positions match TRBD2. Germline assignment: CDR1 PRHDT and CDR2 FYEKMQ (reference sequence). The V and J ends lost 8 bases and 5 bases, in that order; junction bases with no gene match: 13. The CDR3 consists of 15 residues.

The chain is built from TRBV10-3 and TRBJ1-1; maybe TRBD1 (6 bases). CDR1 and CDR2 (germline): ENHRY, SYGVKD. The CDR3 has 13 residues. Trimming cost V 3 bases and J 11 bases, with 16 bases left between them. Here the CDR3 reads CAISEPGPTGAFF. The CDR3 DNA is TGTGCCATCAGTGAACCGGGCCCCACAGGGGCTTTCTTT.

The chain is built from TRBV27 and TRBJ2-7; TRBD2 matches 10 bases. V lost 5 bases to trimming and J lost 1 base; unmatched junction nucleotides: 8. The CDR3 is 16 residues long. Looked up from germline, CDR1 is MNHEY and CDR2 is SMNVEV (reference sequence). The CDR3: CASSLTSGDFSYEQYF. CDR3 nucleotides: TGTGCCAGCAGTCTTACTAGCGGGGACTTTTCCTACGAGCAGTACTTC.

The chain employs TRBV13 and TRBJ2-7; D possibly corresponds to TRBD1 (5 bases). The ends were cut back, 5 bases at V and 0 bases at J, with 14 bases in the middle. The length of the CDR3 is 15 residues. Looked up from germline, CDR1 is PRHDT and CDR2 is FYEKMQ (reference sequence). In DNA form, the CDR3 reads TGTGCCAGCAGCAGTCTTGCAGGGATCTCCTACGAGCAGTACTTC. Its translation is CASSSLAGISYEQYF.

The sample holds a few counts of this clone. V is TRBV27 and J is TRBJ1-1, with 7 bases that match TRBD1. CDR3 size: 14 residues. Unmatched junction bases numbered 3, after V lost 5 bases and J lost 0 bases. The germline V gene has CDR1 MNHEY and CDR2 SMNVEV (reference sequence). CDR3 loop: CASSAGQLNTEAFF. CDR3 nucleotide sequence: TGTGCCAGCAGTGCGGGACAGCTGAACACTGAAGCTTTCTTT.

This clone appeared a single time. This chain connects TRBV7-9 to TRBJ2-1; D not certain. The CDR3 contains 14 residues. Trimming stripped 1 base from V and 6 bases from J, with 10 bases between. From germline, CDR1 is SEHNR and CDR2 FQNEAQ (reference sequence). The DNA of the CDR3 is TGTGCCAGCAGCTTAGGTGGGAACATCAATGAGCAGTTCTTC. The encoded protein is CASSLGGNINEQFF. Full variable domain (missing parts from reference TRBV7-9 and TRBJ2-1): DTGVSQNPRHKITKRGQNVTFRCDPISEHNRLYWYRQTLGQGPEFLTYFQNEAQLEKSRLLSDRFSAERPKGSFSTLEIQRTEQGDSAMYLCASSLGGNINEQFFGPGTRLTVL.

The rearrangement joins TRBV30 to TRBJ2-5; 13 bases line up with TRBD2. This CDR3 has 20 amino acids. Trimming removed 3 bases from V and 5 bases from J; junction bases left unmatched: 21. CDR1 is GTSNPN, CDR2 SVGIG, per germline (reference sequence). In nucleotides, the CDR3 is TGTGCCTGGAGCCGACGATACGGACTAGCGGGGGATCCCCTCGGGGAGACCCAGTACTTC. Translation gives CAWSRRYGLAGDPLGETQYF.

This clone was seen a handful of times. The CDR3 nucleotides read TGTGCCAGCAGCTTAGGAGGGGGATGGGTCCCTGAAGCTTTCTTT. Translating it yields CASSLGGGWVPEAFF. The V and J genes are TRBV11-2 and TRBJ1-1; D is possibly TRBD1 (6 bases). The ends were cut back, 1 base at V and 6 bases at J, with 15 bases in the middle. Germline V lookup: CDR1 SGHAT, CDR2 FQNNGV. This CDR3 has 15 amino acids.

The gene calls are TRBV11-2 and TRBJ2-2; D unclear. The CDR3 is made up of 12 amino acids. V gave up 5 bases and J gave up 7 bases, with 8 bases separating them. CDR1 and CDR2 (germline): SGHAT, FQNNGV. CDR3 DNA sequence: TGTGCCAGCAGCCACGCAGGCGGGGAGCTGTTTTTT. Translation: CASSHAGGELFF.